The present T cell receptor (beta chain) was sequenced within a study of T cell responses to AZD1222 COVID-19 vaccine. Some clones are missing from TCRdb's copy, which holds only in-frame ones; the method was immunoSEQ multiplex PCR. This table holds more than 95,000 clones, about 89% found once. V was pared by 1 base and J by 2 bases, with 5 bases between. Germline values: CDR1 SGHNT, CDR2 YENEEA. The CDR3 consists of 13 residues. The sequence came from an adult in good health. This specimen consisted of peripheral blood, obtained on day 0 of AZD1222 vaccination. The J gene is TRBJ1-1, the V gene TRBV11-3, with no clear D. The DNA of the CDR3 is TGTGCCAGCAGCTTAGGACCCAACACTGAAGCTTTCTTT. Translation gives CASSLGPNTEAFF. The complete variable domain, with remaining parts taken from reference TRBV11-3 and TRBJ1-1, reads EAGVVQSPRYKIIEKKQPVAFWCNPISGHNTLYWYLQNLGQGPELLIRYENEEAVDDSQLPKDRFSAERLKGVDSTLKIQPAELGDSAVYLCASSLGPNTEAFFGQGTRLTVV.